This TCR beta chain was found in a study of T cell responses to AZD1222 COVID-19 vaccine. Study-wide findings and caveats: Donors skewed white British and female; clonal diversity was possibly underestimated. Unmutated regions of variants are reportedly targeted by nearly half of spike-specific TCRs. Following two doses of AZD1222, Spike-specific TCR breadth and depth rose. No day 14 peak samples; only post-peak repertoires were characterized.

Clones were read by immunoSEQ multiplex PCR, and TCRdb kept only the in-frame ones, dropping some. The data contain 100,000 to 150,000 clones, around 90% of them singletons. Regarding this clone: What it recognizes is unknown.

Germline V gene sequence: CDR1 SGHVS, CDR2 FNYEAQ. V lost 5 bases and J lost 2; bases outside the gene matches: 6. This CDR3 spans 17 amino acids. The rearrangement uses TRBV7-6 and TRBJ2-6; TRBD1 matches at 10 bases. The starting material was peripheral blood, obtained 28 days after the second AZD1222 dose. This TCR was recovered from an adult who received the AZD1222 COVID-19 vaccine. The DNA of the CDR3 is TGTGCCAGCAGCCCCATAGGGACAGGGGCTGGGGCCAACGTCCTGACTTTC. This translates into CASSPIGTGAGANVLTF.